The 22 T cell receptor beta chains reported below all come from one sample, sequenced in a study of glioma-infiltrating T cells. Amplification of TCR alpha and beta CDR3 regions from RNA used iRepertoire nested multiplex PCR. Via MiXCR, TCRdb re-called the multiplex PCR reads, giving one row per CDR3 protein. The sample gives 300,000 to 400,000 distinct CDR3 sequences, more than 35% of which show up once; about 12% is in the top ten. Sequenced input: glioma tissue, nonneoplastic brain tissue, or PBMCs (not recorded which). These receptors were collected from a human donor with low-grade glioma or glioblastoma, undergoing nonglioma brain surgery, or in good health (not recorded which).

V gene TRBV2 combines with J gene TRBJ2-3, with D unresolved. Looked up from germline, CDR1 is SNHLY and CDR2 is FYNNEI. Trimming took off 4 bases at V and 1 base at J, with 9 bases between the two ends. The CDR3 runs to 14 residues. CDR3: CASSGGLGTDTQYF. The CDR3 coding sequence is TGTGCCAGCAGTGGGGGATTAGGCACAGATACGCAGTATTTT.

V usage is TRBV29-1 and J usage is TRBJ1-1; 7 bases agree with TRBD1. Germline CDR1 and CDR2: SQVTM and ANQGSEA. There are 18 residues in the CDR3. V lost 4 bases, J lost 0 bases, and 17 bases stayed unmatched. CDR3: CSVAGRQGKRLVNTEAFF. The CDR3 nucleotides are TGCAGCGTTGCCGGGAGACAGGGAAAGCGCCTAGTGAACACTGAAGCTTTCTTT. The entire variable domain, with the rest obtained from reference TRBV29-1 and TRBJ1-1, is as follows: SAVISQKPSRDICQRGTSLTIQCQVDSQVTMMFWYRQQPGQSLTLIATANQGSEATYESGFVIDKFPISRPNLTFSTLTVSNMSPEDSSIYLCSVAGRQGKRLVNTEAFFGQGTRLTVV.

The chain links TRBV4-3 to TRBJ1-2; 7 bases align to TRBD1. In germline, CDR1 is LGHNA, CDR2 YSLEER. CDR3 length: 17 residues. The J segment lost 1 base and the V segment lost 0 bases, leaving 8 bases of the junction unmatched. CDR3 bases: TGCGCCAGCAGCCAAGATACCGACAGGGCCCTTAACTATGGCTACACCTTC. This encodes CASSQDTDRALNYGYTF.

Points on this clonotype: A much larger clone differs from this one at a single base, so this may be a read error. The rearrangement joins TRBV6-1 to TRBJ2-1, with 9 bases lining up with TRBD1. The last part of the DNA fits TRBJ2-7 better; the J call may be wrong. This CDR3 comprises 14 residues. Germline V CDR1 and CDR2: MNHNS, SASEGT. The CDR3 loop is CASSYGTGYYEQYF. CDR3 nucleotide sequence: TGTGCCAGCAGTTATGGGACAGGGTACTACGAGCAGTACTTC.

There are a few counts of this clonotype. The chain carries TRBV20-1 and TRBJ2-5; 9 nucleotides align to TRBD1. The germline V gene encodes CDR1 DFQATT and CDR2 SNEGSKA (reference sequence). After removal of 1 base from V and 5 bases from J, the junction contained 14 bases not matched to a gene. The CDR3 covers 17 residues. The CDR3 loop is CSARAMPGQGLGETQYF. The CDR3 DNA follows: TGCAGTGCTAGAGCCATGCCGGGACAGGGTTTGGGGGAGACCCAGTACTTC.

Comments on this clonotype: One base away lies a much larger clone, so this may be a sequencing read error. V is TRBV6-1 and J is TRBJ1-5, with 7 bases aligning to TRBD1. After removal of 8 bases from V and 2 bases from J, the junction contained 6 bases not matched to a gene. CDR3 length: 14 residues. CDR1 and CDR2 from the germline V gene are MNHNS and SASEGT. Written as DNA, the CDR3 is TGTGCCAGCGGCCCCACAGGGGGCAATCAGCCCCAGCATTTT. Its protein is CASGPTGGNQPQHF.

As to this clonotype: In this CDR3 the conserved last residue, phenylalanine or tryptophan, is missing, so a read error is likely. This chain connects TRBV20-1 to TRBJ1-5, with TRBD1 matching over 12 bases. The junction had 13 bases not matched to a gene; V was cut back by 2 bases and J by 2 bases. Germline V gene data show CDR1 as DFQATT and CDR2 as SNEGSKA (reference sequence). CDR3 length: 19 residues. Written as DNA, the CDR3 is TGCAGTGCTAGACCGCCGGGACAGGGGGCCGCCCGGGGCAATCAGCCCCAGCATATT. Its protein is CSARPPGQGAARGNQPQHI.

About this clonotype itself: A much bigger clone sits one base away, suggesting this may be a read error. The CDR3 carries no conserved terminal phenylalanine or tryptophan, so it likely arises from a read error. The chain uses TRBV6-2 or TRBV6-3 and TRBJ2-1; the match to TRBD2 covers 10 bases. Germline assignment: CDR1 MNHEY and CDR2 SVGEGT. The CDR3 consists of 16 residues. With 3 bases clipped from V and 7 bases from J, the junction kept 9 bases outside the gene matches. CDR3: CASSYRLAGEGNEQFL. In nucleotides, the CDR3 is TGTGCCAGCAGTTATAGGCTAGCGGGAGAGGGGAATGAGCAGTTCCTC.

On this clonotype itself: This may be a read error: a much more frequent sequence differs by one nucleotide. V and J are TRBV28 and TRBJ2-3, with a tentative D call TRBD2 (6 bases). V dropped 8 bases and J dropped 2 bases, with 11 bases sitting between them. The CDR3 has 13 residues. The germline gives CDR1 MDHEN, CDR2 SYDVKM. The CDR3 region has the DNA TGTGCCAGCTGGGTAGCGGCCACAGATACGCAGTATTTT. Its protein product is CASWVAATDTQYF.

In this sample, this clonotype turned up a few times. The V call is TRBV12-3 or TRBV12-4, the J call TRBJ2-7, with a tentative D call TRBD2 (6 bases). V was clipped by 1 base and J by 0 bases, with 10 bases between them. There are 15 residues in the CDR3. CDR3 DNA: TGTGCCAGCAGTTTAGGGGACTGGAGCTCCTACGAGCAGTACTTC. This encodes CASSLGDWSSYEQYF.

The gene calls are TRBV7-2 and TRBJ2-5; D may be TRBD1 (5 bases). There are 16 residues in the CDR3. CDR1 and CDR2 from the germline V gene are SGHTA and FQGNSA. The V gene lost 0 bases and the J gene lost 4 bases, with 15 bases spanning the gap. In DNA, the CDR3 is TGTGCCAGCAGCTTAGCCAGACAGAGGACCGTAGAGACCCAGTACTTC. Its protein is CASSLARQRTVETQYF.

Here the CDR3 reads CSVITGGRMAGELFF. CDR3 bases: TGCAGCGTGATAACCGGGGGTAGGATGGCCGGGGAGCTGTTTTTT. The rearrangement joins TRBV29-1 to TRBJ2-2; D is perhaps TRBD2 (6 bases). This CDR3 contains 15 residues. The germline V and J ends were trimmed by 6 bases and 6 bases, with 20 bases remaining between them. Germline CDR1 and CDR2: SQVTM and ANQGSEA.

This chain connects TRBV5-5 to TRBJ2-1, with TRBD2 matching over 7 bases. V lost 0 bases, J lost 7 bases, and 7 bases stayed unmatched. CDR1 and CDR2 from the germline V gene are SGHKS and YYEKEE (reference sequence). The CDR3 has 15 amino acids. The CDR3 DNA is TGTGCCAGCAGCTTGGGGTGGGACTACACTAATGAGCAGTTCTTC. Its translation: CASSLGWDYTNEQFF.

The chain is built from TRBV7-9 and TRBJ2-1; 7 bases line up with TRBD1. This CDR3 contains 12 residues. CDR1 and CDR2 (germline): SEHNR, FQNEAQ (reference sequence). The V and J ends lost 5 bases and 15 bases, in that order; junction bases with no gene match: 10. The CDR3 DNA sequence: TGTGCCAGCAGCGAGACCGGGACAGACGTGTTCTTC. Protein: CASSETGTDVFF.

This clonotype was picked up many times. The V call is TRBV7-2, the J call TRBJ2-5, with D perhaps TRBD2 (5 bases). This CDR3 is built from 15 residues. Germline values: CDR1 SGHTA, CDR2 FQGNSA. V was pared by 2 bases and J by 4 bases, with 14 bases between. The CDR3 DNA sequence: TGTGCCAGCAGCTTACCCGCTAGCTTAGGAGAGACCCAGTACTTC. Its translation: CASSLPASLGETQYF.

The chain combines TRBV2 with TRBJ2-7; the match to TRBD1 covers 8 bases. V lost 7 bases and J lost 5; bases outside the gene matches: 10. CDR1 SNHLY and CDR2 FYNNEI come from the germline V gene. CDR3 size: 14 residues. As DNA, the CDR3 is TGTGCCAGCACCAGCCGGACAGGGTCCGACGAGCAGTACTTC. Translation gives CASTSRTGSDEQYF.

This clonotype was counted once. The chain is built from TRBV4-1 and TRBJ1-2; 8 nucleotides agree with TRBD1. Germline trimming cut 0 bases from V and 8 bases from J; bases unmatched to any gene: 8. Germline V gene data show CDR1 as MGHRA and CDR2 as YSYEKL. The CDR3 covers 15 residues. CDR3 sequence reads: CASSQEWAGGNGYTF. The CDR3 region has the DNA TGCGCCAGCAGCCAAGAGTGGGCAGGGGGCAACGGCTACACCTTC.

This clonotype was recorded a few times. J is TRBJ2-3 and V is TRBV4-2, with no clear D. V lost 4 bases and J lost 1, with 9 bases in between. The CDR3 extends over 14 amino acids. Germline loops: CDR1 LGHNA, CDR2 YNFKEQ. The CDR3 DNA is TGTGCCAGCAGCCCAGCGACTGGCACAGATACGCAGTATTTT. Translated: CASSPATGTDTQYF.

This clonotype showed up many times. V gene TRBV27 combines with J gene TRBJ1-1; D unclear. V lost 0 bases and J lost 1, with 9 bases in between. Germline V gene lookup returns CDR1 MNHEY and CDR2 SMNVEV (reference sequence). The CDR3 loop spans 15 amino acids. Written as DNA, the CDR3 is TGTGCCAGCAGTTTATCAGGGAGCGGGAACACTGAAGCTTTCTTT. This codes for CASSLSGSGNTEAFF.

This clonotype showed up just a few times. This rearrangement joins TRBV11-2 to TRBJ1-2; no clear D. Germline-derived CDR1 and CDR2 are SGHAT and FQNNGV. Between the trimmed V and J ends, which lost 4 bases and 1 base, there was a span of 13 bases. The CDR3 extends over 15 amino acids. The CDR3 region has the DNA TGTGCCAGCAGCTCCCCCGGCCGCTTTAACTATGGCTACACCTTC. Translating it yields CASSSPGRFNYGYTF.

At least ten counts were recorded for this clonotype. This chain connects TRBV28 to TRBJ1-5, with D unresolved. V was pared by 6 bases and J by 9 bases, with 9 bases between. Germline V gene lookup returns CDR1 MDHEN and CDR2 SYDVKM. The CDR3 has 11 residues. The CDR3 reads CASRNRLPQHF. The CDR3 DNA follows: TGTGCCAGCAGGAACAGATTGCCCCAGCATTTT.

This chain connects TRBV4-1 to TRBJ2-7, with 9 positions matching TRBD2. The trim removed 1 base at V and 0 bases at J, leaving 7 bases unmatched. Per germline, CDR1 MGHRA and CDR2 YSYEKL. The CDR3 is 17 residues long. The CDR3 loop reads CASSQVPSGDSSYEQYF. The DNA for the CDR3 is TGCGCCAGCAGCCAAGTCCCTAGCGGGGATAGCTCCTACGAGCAGTACTTC.